The rows below give T cell receptor beta chains drawn from one sample of a study of vaccination effects on CD4 cells after COVID-19. Repertoires were generated with immunoSEQ multiplex PCR, while TCRdb's copy carries only in-frame clones and drops some. Counted here are roughly 42,000 clones, about two thirds occurring once; the ten biggest clones make up about a quarter. For these receptors, no antigen is known. The sequencing used CD4+ T cells from PBMCs cultured with HCoV-OC43 spike peptides, collected before COVID-19 vaccination. The receptors here all came from a human donor who received a COVID-19 vaccine. Both conserved end residues are part of each CDR3. Fields, in order: clone size, D gene, J gene, V gene, CDR3 protein, CDR3 DNA. The D gene is left open where the match is weak. Some rows mark clone size as missing; the rest say once, few, many or name a class of expanded clone.

size: NA
D: NA
J: TRBJ1-4
V: TRBV27
CDR3: CASSSGRSANEKLFF
DNA: TGTGCCAGCAGTTCGGGACGGAGCGCTAATGAAAAACTGTTTTTT

size: NA
D: NA
J: TRBJ2-1
V: TRBV5-5
CDR3: CASSLGPRGKPYNEQFF
DNA: TGTGCCAGCAGCTTGGGTCCGAGGGGAAAGCCCTACAATGAGCAGTTCTTC

size: few
D: NA
J: TRBJ1-5
V: TRBV3-1/TRBV3-2
CDR3: CASSPRPITSNQPQHF
DNA: TGTGCCAGCAGCCCCAGACCGATCACTAGCAATCAGCCCCAGCATTTT

size: NA
D: NA
J: TRBJ2-5
V: TRBV7-2
CDR3: CASSWFGAPGETQYF
DNA: TGTGCCAGCAGCTGGTTCGGGGCGCCCGGGGAGACCCAGTACTTC

size: few
D: NA
J: TRBJ1-2
V: TRBV6-1
CDR3: CASSAAASAYGYTF
DNA: TGTGCCAGCAGTGCAGCAGCCTCCGCCTATGGCTACACCTTC

size: many
D: NA
J: TRBJ2-2
V: TRBV7-2
CDR3: CASSSDTGELFF
DNA: TGTGCCAGCAGCTCGGACACCGGGGAGCTGTTTTTT

size: NA
D: NA
J: TRBJ2-7
V: TRBV7-2
CDR3: CASSLEGTPSYEQYF
DNA: TGTGCCAGCAGCTTAGAGGGTACCCCCTCCTACGAGCAGTACTTC

size: NA
D: NA
J: TRBJ1-5
V: TRBV12-3/TRBV12-4
CDR3: CASRVLNQPQHF
DNA: TGTGCCAGTCGGGTCCTCAATCAGCCCCAGCATTTT

size: few
D: TRBD1
J: TRBJ2-7
V: TRBV7-2
CDR3: CASSPGTAEQYF
DNA: TGTGCCAGCAGCCCAGGGACAGCCGAGCAGTACTTC

size: once
D: NA
J: TRBJ2-3
V: TRBV5-1
CDR3: CASSLAGTRGDTQYF
DNA: TGCGCCAGCAGCTTGGCCGGGACCCGGGGTGATACGCAGTATTTT

size: NA
D: NA
J: TRBJ1-1
V: TRBV6-5
CDR3: CASRVQGGTRAFF
DNA: TGTGCCAGCAGAGTCCAGGGCGGGACCCGAGCTTTCTTT